The entry that follows covers one TCR beta chain sequence. Antigen: not known. The data belong to a study of blood T cells in healthy people across ages. PCR was performed a second time for about 6 to 12 cycles using a sample-barcoded 5' primer and a J-beta primer mix. TCRdb re-analysed the 5' RACE reads in MiXCR, keeping a single row per CDR3 protein. This repertoire shows some 750,000 distinct CDR3 sequences, about 20% found once; its top ten account for roughly 22%. Study-wide points: Whereas aged donors had fewer naive CD4+ cells, long-lived donors had more of them and higher diversity. Researchers judged that diversity estimates from one million T cells fell short of true values.

The CDR3 runs 13 residues. V dropped 3 bases and J dropped 11 bases, with 19 bases sitting between them. Germline V gives CDR1 DFQATT, CDR2 SNEGSKA (reference sequence). The chain has TRBV20-1 and TRBJ1-1; D ambiguous. This TCR was recovered from a man between 65 and 79 years old in good health. The sequenced sample was blood. The CDR3 loop is CSASTRGFYRAFF. CDR3 nucleotides: TGCAGTGCTAGCACCCGAGGGTTCTACCGGGCTTTCTTT.